This TCR beta chain was profiled in a study of identical twins' blood T cells. CDR1 and CDR2 (germline): SGHDT, YYEEEE. V was cut by 1 base and J by 7 bases, with 12 bases left in between. This CDR3 has 14 residues. TCRdb passed the 5' RACE reads through MiXCR, listing each CDR3 protein once. The sample consists of 300,000 to 400,000 distinct CDR3 sequences, about 28% of them appearing once. The sequence came from a woman aged 18 to 49 in good health. This chain uses TRBV5-6 with TRBJ1-5, with D perhaps matching TRBD1 (5 bases). The sample consisted of PBMCs. Here the CDR3 reads CASSLSRTIQPQHF. In DNA, the CDR3 is TGTGCCAGCAGCTTGAGTAGGACAATCCAGCCCCAGCATTTT.